One sample yielded the 23 T cell receptor beta chains listed below, sequenced in a study of blood T cell repertoires in COVID-19. Sequenced by immunoSEQ multiplex PCR; TCRdb stores in-frame clones only, minus some. The sample includes around 300,000 clones, 70% to 90% seen only once; the top ten take roughly 11%. The sequencing sample was made of peripheral blood. These receptors originate from a woman in her seventies with acute or convalescent COVID-19.

The V and J genes are TRBV3-1 (or the pseudogene TRBV3-2) and TRBJ2-1, with D tentatively TRBD2 (7 bases). V was cut by 4 bases and J by 6 bases, with 13 bases left in between. CDR1 LGHDT and CDR2 YNNKEL come from the germline V gene (reference sequence). CDR3 length equals 14 residues. CDR3 in DNA: TGTGCCAGCAGCCTGAGAGGGGGGGCCAATGAGCAGTTCTTC. As protein: CASSLRGGANEQFF.

The V and J genes are TRBV7-6 and TRBJ1-4; D may be TRBD1 (5 bases). The CDR3 sequence is 13 residues long. Germline V gene sequence: CDR1 SGHVS, CDR2 FNYEAQ. Trimming removed 5 bases at V and 11 bases at J, with 15 bases between. CDR3 amino acids: CASSPTREGKLFF. CDR3 nucleotide sequence: TGTGCCAGCAGCCCTACCAGGGAGGGGAAACTGTTTTTT.

This sequence joins TRBV29-1 and TRBJ2-7; possible D gene TRBD2, 7 bases. Germline CDR1 SQVTM, CDR2 ANQGSEA. Deletions cut 6 bases from V and 5 bases from J, with 17 bases between. The CDR3 runs 13 residues. DNA for the CDR3: TGCAGCGTCGCCGGTTGGGGGGGCGACGAGCAGTACTTC. Its protein product is CSVAGWGGDEQYF.

This clone was detected only once. The rearrangement uses TRBV5-1 and TRBJ2-5, with unresolved D. Looked up from germline, CDR1 is SGHRS and CDR2 is YFSETQ. The CDR3 is 15 amino acids. The ends were cut back, 5 bases at V and 5 bases at J, with 19 bases in the middle. Here the CDR3 reads CASRYSLARSETQYF. The CDR3 DNA sequence: TGCGCCAGCAGGTACTCCTTAGCTAGGTCCGAGACCCAGTACTTC.

The chain employs TRBV11-3 and TRBJ2-7, with 7 nucleotides matching TRBD1. V gave up 5 bases and J gave up 1 base; unmatched junction bases: 8. The CDR3 is 15 amino acids. CDR1 is SGHNT, CDR2 YENEEA, per germline. The CDR3, as DNA: TGTGCCAGCAGCGTCTCCGGGACAGCTTCCTACGAGCAGTACTTC. The encoded protein is CASSVSGTASYEQYF.

This clone showed up just once. The chain recombines TRBV18 with TRBJ2-1; TRBD1 matches 7 bases. The germline V gene encodes CDR1 KGHSH and CDR2 LQKENI. The V segment lost 1 base and the J segment 5 bases; nucleotides outside the gene matches: 5. CDR3 size: 15 residues. The CDR3 region has the DNA TGTGCCAGCTCACCACAGGGGGCACACGACAATGAGCAGTTCTTC. This gives the protein CASSPQGAHDNEQFF.

This clone has only one observation. The genes are TRBV5-4 and TRBJ1-6; maybe TRBD1 (5 bases). The CDR3 covers 14 residues. CDR1 is SGHNT and CDR2 is YYREEE in the germline V gene (reference sequence). The V end lost 7 bases, the J end lost 7 bases, and 15 bases lay between the germline ends. CDR3 coding DNA: TGTGCCAGCGGGGAGGTAGGGGTAAATTCACCCCTCCACTTT. Amino acid sequence: CASGEVGVNSPLHF.

The chain carries TRBV25-1 and TRBJ1-2, with D possibly being TRBD1 (5 bases). Between the trimmed V and J ends, which lost 5 bases and 4 bases, there was a span of 17 bases. This CDR3 comprises 15 residues. The germline CDR1 and CDR2 sequences are MGHDK and SYGVNS. In nucleotides, the CDR3 is TGTGCCAGCAGTCCCCCAGGGCCACCCGTCTATGGCTACACCTTC. It codes for CASSPPGPPVYGYTF.

The chain links TRBV19 to TRBJ2-3; maybe TRBD2 (6 bases). Per the germline V gene, CDR1 is LNHDA and CDR2 is SQIVND (reference sequence). The CDR3 spans 17 residues. V lost 6 bases and J lost 1, with 20 bases in between. For the CDR3, the DNA is TGTGCCAGTAGCCCGACGGGGGTAGCGGTCCGCACAGATACGCAGTATTTT. This sequence encodes CASSPTGVAVRTDTQYF.

V usage is TRBV21-1 and J usage is TRBJ1-4. TRBV21-1 is reported as a pseudogene. This CDR3 spans 16 amino acids. The CDR3 DNA reads TGTGCCAGCAGCAAAAAGGGACTGATGGCGAATGAAAAACTGTTTTTT. Protein product: CASSKKGLMANEKLFF.

This chain links TRBV5-1 with TRBJ2-2; 8 bases map to TRBD1. The V gene end was trimmed by 4 bases and the J gene end by 5 bases; junction bases not matched to a gene: 10. Germline V gene data show CDR1 as SGHRS and CDR2 as YFSETQ. There are 16 residues in the CDR3. This CDR3 is CASSPPRTGSTGELFF. The CDR3 nucleotides are TGCGCCAGCAGCCCTCCGCGGACAGGGAGTACCGGGGAGCTGTTTTTT.

V is TRBV6-5 and J is TRBJ1-5; D is uncertain. Germline-derived CDR1 and CDR2 are MNHEY and SVGAGI. This CDR3 has 14 residues. With 6 bases removed from V and 7 bases from J, the gap between germline ends came to 16 bases. DNA of the CDR3: TGTGCCAGCAGACCCGCCTCCGAGGTCCAGCCCCAGCATTTT. Translation gives CASRPASEVQPQHF.

The chain recombines TRBV13 with TRBJ2-1; TRBD2 might be the D (7 bases). CDR3 length equals 15 residues. Germline V gene sequence: CDR1 PRHDT, CDR2 FYEKMQ (reference sequence). V was clipped by 7 bases and J by 4 bases, with 17 bases between them. CDR3 DNA: TGTGCCAGCATGGGATCGGGGGGCGGGTACAATGAGCAGTTCTTC. It translates to CASMGSGGGYNEQFF.

The CDR3 DNA reads as TGTGCCATAGGAGGGGAGAGCAATCAGCCCCAGCATTTT. Encoded protein: CAIGGESNQPQHF. The rearrangement joins TRBV10-3 to TRBJ1-5; the D gene is possibly TRBD1 (5 bases). The V gene lost 9 bases and the J gene lost 1 base, with 10 bases spanning the gap. The V gene's germline CDR1 is ENHRY and CDR2 SYGVKD. The CDR3 length is 13 residues.

The chain is built from TRBV6-5 and TRBJ1-4, with a weak D call TRBD1 (6 bases). Germline-derived CDR1 and CDR2 are MNHEY and SVGAGI. The CDR3 extends over 14 amino acids. V lost 6 bases and J 4 bases, leaving 12 bases between the germline ends. For the CDR3, the DNA is TGTGCCAGCAGGGACAGCGGCGGTAATGAAAAACTGTTTTTT. This gives the protein CASRDSGGNEKLFF.

CDR3 amino acids: CARGGNTEAFF. The CDR3 nucleotides are TGTGCCAGAGGAGGGAACACTGAAGCTTTCTTT. The chain is built from TRBV2 and TRBJ1-1; no clear D. The V gene's germline CDR1 is SNHLY and CDR2 FYNNEI. Trimming left V 9 bases short and J 1 base short, with 6 bases between. The CDR3 runs to 11 residues. Full variable domain (remainder filled in from reference TRBV2 and TRBJ1-1): EPEVTQTPSHQVTQMGQEVILRCVPISNHLYFYWYRQILGQKVEFLVSFYNNEISEKSEIFDDQFSVERPDGSNFTLKIRSTKLEDSAMYFCARGGNTEAFFGQGTRLTVV.

The CDR3 loop reads CASSVGQGASGYTF. The CDR3 DNA sequence: TGTGCCAGCAGCGTCGGACAGGGGGCGAGCGGCTACACCTTC. The rearrangement joins TRBV7-8 to TRBJ1-2; the match to TRBD1 covers 11 bases. The CDR3 totals 14 residues. The J segment lost 8 bases and the V segment lost 5 bases, leaving 7 bases of the junction unmatched. Germline-derived CDR1 and CDR2 are SGHVS and FQNEAQ.

Only one count was recorded for this clone. The rearrangement links TRBV6-6 to TRBJ2-7; 7 bases map to TRBD1. The CDR3 sequence is 13 residues long. Germline V lookup: CDR1 MNHNY, CDR2 SVGAGI (reference sequence). V was pared by 7 bases and J by 0 bases, with 3 bases of the junction left unmatched. The CDR3 bases are TGTGCCAGCACACGGGACAGCTCCTACGAGCAGTACTTC. Translation: CASTRDSSYEQYF.

This chain joins TRBV23-1 and TRBJ1-4; tentatively, D is TRBD1 (6 bases). TRBV23-1 is an ORF, with its function uncertain. Trimming took 3 bases from V and 3 from J, leaving 14 bases between them. This CDR3 is built from 16 residues. CDR3 bases: TGCGCCAGCAGTCATTTCCGGGGGGCCGCTAATGAAAAACTGTTTTTT. Translated, it gives CASSHFRGAANEKLFF.

The V call is TRBV11-2, the J call TRBJ2-5; maybe TRBD1 (5 bases). Germline V lookup: CDR1 SGHAT, CDR2 FQNNGV. The germline V and J ends were trimmed by 1 base and 2 bases, with 8 bases remaining between them. The CDR3 has 14 amino acids. The CDR3 DNA reads as TGTGCCAGCAGCTTAGCCAGGGATCAAGAGACCCAGTACTTC. It encodes CASSLARDQETQYF.

The chain combines TRBV2 with TRBJ1-6; possible D gene TRBD1, 6 bases. V lost 4 bases and J lost 5, with 15 bases in between. Germline loops: CDR1 SNHLY, CDR2 FYNNEI. This CDR3 spans 16 amino acids. CDR3 residues: CASSVSGTLDNSPLHF. The CDR3 coding sequence is TGTGCCAGCAGTGTGTCCGGGACATTAGATAATTCACCCCTCCACTTT.

This chain uses TRBV6-5 with TRBJ1-1; 7 bases fit TRBD1. The trim removed 4 bases at V and 6 bases at J, leaving 11 bases unmatched. There are 15 residues in the CDR3. Germline V lookup: CDR1 MNHEY, CDR2 SVGAGI. In nucleotides, the CDR3 is TGTGCCAGCAGTTCACCCCCCGACAGGGTAGCTGAAGCTTTCTTT. It encodes CASSSPPDRVAEAFF.

The genes are TRBV5-1 and TRBJ1-2; weak D call: TRBD1 (6 bases). V dropped 5 bases and J dropped 6 bases, with 20 bases sitting between them. CDR1 is SGHRS, CDR2 YFSETQ, per germline. The CDR3 loop spans 15 amino acids. The CDR3 DNA is TGCGCCAGCAGACTAAGCAACAGGGTCTTGGATGGCTACACCTTC. This encodes CASRLSNRVLDGYTF.